Below, 8 T cell receptor beta chains from the same sample are listed, as sequenced in a study of sequential checkpoint blockade in melanoma. The sample's treatment: randomized to nivolumab then ipilimumab (arm A) or the reverse (arm B). Assay: immunoSEQ multiplex PCR; the TCRdb copy retains only in-frame clones and omits some. The data show 19,000 or so clones, with 67% seen just once and 20% to 25% held by the top ten. Source: CD8+ T cells sorted from blood (inferred from file names), taken from a patient given nivolumab and ipilimumab in sequence. The receptors originated from a human donor with melanoma.

V is TRBV12-2 and J is TRBJ1-6. TRBV12-2 is deemed a pseudogene. CDR3 length: 14 amino acids. The DNA for the CDR3 is TGTGCAGGTCGCTTAGTCCGGAGTAATTCACCCCTCCACTTT. Translating it yields CAGRLVRSNSPLHF.

The genes are TRBV28 and TRBJ1-4, with D maybe TRBD1 (5 bases). Germline V gene sequence: CDR1 MDHEN, CDR2 SYDVKM. The CDR3 sequence is 14 residues long. Trimming removed 8 bases from V and 8 bases from J, with 18 bases in between. The CDR3 spells CASALGRALEKLFF. As DNA, the CDR3 is TGTGCCAGCGCCCTGGGCAGGGCCTTGGAAAAACTGTTTTTT.

Sample share makes this clone medium-sized. The rearrangement joins TRBV28 to TRBJ1-1; 9 bases map to TRBD1. Unmatched junction bases numbered 9, after V lost 3 bases and J lost 1 base. Germline V gene sequence: CDR1 MDHEN, CDR2 SYDVKM. The CDR3 totals 17 residues. CDR3 sequence reads: CASSFLVRTGENTEAFF. The CDR3 DNA is TGTGCCAGCAGTTTCCTCGTACGGACAGGGGAGAACACTGAAGCTTTCTTT.

The chain joins TRBV6-1 to TRBJ2-7; D might be TRBD2 (5 bases). The CDR3 is 14 residues long. The germline V and J ends were trimmed by 2 bases and 3 bases, with 11 bases remaining between them. CDR1 MNHNS and CDR2 SASEGT come from the germline V gene. In nucleotides, the CDR3 is TGTGCCAGCAGTGAACTGGGAGCGAGCTACGAGCAGTACTTC. It is translated as CASSELGASYEQYF.

The chain carries TRBV2 and TRBJ2-7; 8 nucleotides line up with TRBD1. J gave up 5 bases and V 5 bases, and 8 bases lay outside the gene matches. This CDR3 region has 14 residues. Germline V CDR1 and CDR2: SNHLY, FYNNEI. In DNA form, the CDR3 reads TGTGCCAGCAGTTCGACAGGGGCATTGAACGAGCAGTACGTC. It codes for CASSSTGALNEQYV.

The genes are TRBV27 and TRBJ1-1; possible D gene TRBD1, 5 bases. Deletions cut 2 bases from V and 0 bases from J, with 16 bases between. The germline V gene has CDR1 MNHEY and CDR2 SMNVEV (reference sequence). CDR3 length equals 17 residues. In nucleotides, the CDR3 is TGTGCCAGCAGTTTAATAGGGAGGGGAACTATGAACACTGAAGCTTTCTTT. This translates into CASSLIGRGTMNTEAFF.

The chain couples TRBV28 to TRBJ1-1, with 11 bases aligning to TRBD1. Germline assignment: CDR1 MDHEN and CDR2 SYDVKM. The CDR3 sequence is 16 residues long. The J segment lost 3 bases and the V segment lost 5 bases, leaving 8 bases of the junction unmatched. The CDR3 nucleotides read TGTGCCAGCAGTCGGACAGGGGGCGACGGGGACACTGAAGCTTTCTTT. This gives the protein CASSRTGGDGDTEAFF. Complete variable domain (other parts from reference TRBV28 and TRBJ1-1): DVKVTQSSRYLVKRTGEKVFLECVQDMDHENMFWYRQDPGLGLRLIYFSYDVKMKEKGDIPEGYSVSREKKERFSLILESASTNQTSMYLCASSRTGGDGDTEAFFGQGTRLTVV.

A few counts support this clone. The chain couples TRBV21-1 to TRBJ2-5; no check of the table's D call, TRBD1, against the DNA was made. TRBV21-1 represents a pseudogene. This CDR3 has 16 residues. The chain's CDR3 is CASSKPDRELQETQYF. Written as DNA, the CDR3 is TGTGCCAGCAGCAAACCGGACAGGGAACTTCAAGAGACCCAGTACTTC.